This T cell receptor (beta chain) was retrieved from a study of graft-versus-host responses after intestinal transplantation. Study results and limitations: Early post-transplant HvG declines were associated with peak circulating GvH clone levels. The recipient marrow held GvH clones, and some of them showed up first in ileum or blood.

The V and J ends lost 3 bases and 9 bases respectively, with 8 bases between them. The CDR3 contains 11 residues. CDR1 is KGHSH and CDR2 is LQKENI in the germline V gene. The repertoire was sequenced with immunoSEQ multiplex PCR; TCRdb's copy has only in-frame clones and lacks some. The sample contains around 97,000 clones, roughly 89% of which appear only once. Regarding this clone: Its specificity is unknown.

The material was unstimulated CD4+ T cells sorted from spleen or lymph node cells, obtained before transplant. The chain joins TRBV18 to TRBJ2-5; D call uncertain. The origin of this receptor is a human donor who was the organ donor for an intestinal transplant. The CDR3 here is CASSPSPAQYF. CDR3 nucleotide sequence: TGTGCCAGCTCACCTTCCCCCGCCCAGTACTTC.